This T cell receptor (beta chain) stems from a study of cytomegalovirus exposure and HLA in healthy donors. Per germline, CDR1 GTSNPN and CDR2 SVGIG (reference sequence). Trimming took 3 bases from V and 6 from J; bases not matched to a gene: 7. The CDR3 is 14 amino acids. Sequencing used immunoSEQ multiplex PCR; TCRdb keeps in-frame clones, though not all of them. The table records 100,000 to 150,000 clones, 90% to 95% of them present only once. While the first cohort had 600 to 850 subjects, the donors belonged to the separate validation cohort of roughly 120 subjects. The receptor comes from a young woman in good health and CMV-seronegative. The rearrangement links TRBV30 to TRBJ2-3, with TRBD1 identical over 9 bases. The sequencing sample was made of PBMCs. CDR3 region: CAWSGTGFSDTQYF. CDR3 nucleotide sequence: TGTGCCTGGAGCGGGACAGGGTTTTCGGATACGCAGTATTTT. The full variable domain, completed using reference TRBV30 and TRBJ2-3, is SQTIHQWPATLVQPVGSPLSLECTVEGTSNPNLYWYRQAAGRGLQLLFYSVGIGQISSEVPQNLSASRPQDRQFILSSKKLLLSDSGFYLCAWSGTGFSDTQYFGPGTRLTVL.